These 10 T cell receptor beta chains were all obtained from the same sample, sequenced in a study of cytomegalovirus exposure and HLA in healthy donors. The PCR contained 60 Vbeta and 13 Jbeta primers. The protocol was immunoSEQ multiplex PCR, while the TCRdb copy is restricted to in-frame clones and leaves out a portion. The repertoire holds 55,000 or so clones, approximately 70% seen once, with around 3.1% in the top ten. The source material was PBMCs. These receptors were taken from a man aged 18 to 35 in good health and CMV-seronegative.

The DNA of the CDR3 is TGTGCCAGCAGCGACGGGGGGTCCTTAGAGACCCAGTACTTC. Encoded protein: CASSDGGSLETQYF. This chain links TRBV7-2 with TRBJ2-5; 7 nucleotides align to TRBD2. The CDR3 length is 14 residues. J was trimmed by 4 bases and V by 5 bases; bases with no gene match: 7. CDR1 SGHTA and CDR2 FQGNSA come from the germline V gene.

The rearrangement uses TRBV5-4 and TRBJ2-7, with TRBD1 identical over 7 bases. Germline loops: CDR1 SGHNT, CDR2 YYREEE (reference sequence). Losses at the gene ends were 6 bases for V and 5 bases for J; bases not matched to a gene: 8. CDR3 length: 13 amino acids. The CDR3 sequence is CASTPRDSNEQYF. The DNA of the CDR3 is TGTGCCAGCACCCCCCGGGACAGCAACGAGCAGTACTTC.

The genes are TRBV15 and TRBJ2-2; no firm D call. V lost 4 bases to trimming and J lost 4 bases, with 7 bases between them. The CDR3 contains 13 residues. Germline V gene data show CDR1 as LNHNV and CDR2 as YYDKDF (reference sequence). CDR3 loop: CATSNGFTGELFF. The CDR3 DNA reads TGTGCCACCAGCAACGGGTTCACCGGGGAGCTGTTTTTT.

This clone was seen a handful of times. The chain has TRBV4-2 and TRBJ1-1; perhaps TRBD1 as D (5 bases). V lost 0 bases and J lost 5, with 19 bases in between. This CDR3 comprises 17 residues. Germline CDR1 and CDR2: LGHNA and YNFKEQ. The CDR3 region is CASSQEPGGGEGTEAFF. CDR3 nucleotides: TGTGCCAGCAGCCAAGAACCGGGCGGGGGGGAGGGTACTGAAGCTTTCTTT.

This clone has more than one count but fewer than ten. The chain couples TRBV5-4 to TRBJ1-1; TRBD1 is a possible D gene (5 bases). The CDR3 runs 14 residues. Germline V gene data show CDR1 as SGHNT and CDR2 as YYREEE (reference sequence). Trimming removed 0 bases at V and 0 bases at J, with 6 bases between. The CDR3 region has the DNA TGTGCCAGCAGCTTGGGCAGGGTGAACACTGAAGCTTTCTTT. Its protein is CASSLGRVNTEAFF.

This rearrangement joins TRBV6-6 to TRBJ1-4, with TRBD1 as a possible D gene (6 bases). Trimming took 5 bases from V and 5 from J, leaving 15 bases between them. The CDR3 has 15 amino acids. Germline V CDR1 and CDR2: MNHNY, SVGAGI (reference sequence). The DNA for the CDR3 is TGTGCCAGCAGTACTTACCAGGGGATAAATGAAAAACTGTTTTTT. Amino acids: CASSTYQGINEKLFF.

The chain carries TRBV29-1 and TRBJ2-7, with D maybe TRBD2 (5 bases). V was trimmed by 8 bases and J by 3 bases, leaving 14 bases between them. CDR3 length equals 12 residues. Germline assignment: CDR1 SQVTM and CDR2 ANQGSEA. CDR3 in amino acids: CSRSGKDYEQYF. CDR3 bases: TGCAGCAGGTCCGGGAAGGACTACGAGCAGTACTTC.

The CDR3 DNA is TGTGCCAGCAGTTACTCCCTAGCGGGGGAAACCAATGAGCAGTTCTTC. Translating it yields CASSYSLAGETNEQFF. The chain recombines TRBV6-5 with TRBJ2-1; 10 bases align to TRBD2. This CDR3 spans 16 amino acids. From germline, CDR1 is MNHEY and CDR2 SVGAGI. V lost 0 bases and J lost 6; bases outside the gene matches: 5.

This clone was observed a single time. This rearrangement joins TRBV9 to TRBJ2-1; 7 bases align to TRBD2. This CDR3 has 16 residues. J gave up 0 bases and V 0 bases, and 3 bases lay outside the gene matches. Germline V gene lookup returns CDR1 SGDLS and CDR2 YYNGEE. CDR3 nucleotide sequence: TGTGCCAGCAGCGTAGTCGCGGGAGCCTCCTACAATGAGCAGTTCTTC. It specifies CASSVVAGASYNEQFF.

J is TRBJ2-1 and V is TRBV5-4; 9 nucleotides line up with TRBD2. The length of the CDR3 is 18 residues. V dropped 0 bases and J dropped 0; count of bases not matched to a gene: 7. Looked up from germline, CDR1 is SGHNT and CDR2 is YYREEE (reference sequence). The DNA for the CDR3 is TGTGCCAGCAGCTTGGTGGGTCGCGGGGGGGGCTCCTACAATGAGCAGTTCTTC. This translates into CASSLVGRGGGSYNEQFF.